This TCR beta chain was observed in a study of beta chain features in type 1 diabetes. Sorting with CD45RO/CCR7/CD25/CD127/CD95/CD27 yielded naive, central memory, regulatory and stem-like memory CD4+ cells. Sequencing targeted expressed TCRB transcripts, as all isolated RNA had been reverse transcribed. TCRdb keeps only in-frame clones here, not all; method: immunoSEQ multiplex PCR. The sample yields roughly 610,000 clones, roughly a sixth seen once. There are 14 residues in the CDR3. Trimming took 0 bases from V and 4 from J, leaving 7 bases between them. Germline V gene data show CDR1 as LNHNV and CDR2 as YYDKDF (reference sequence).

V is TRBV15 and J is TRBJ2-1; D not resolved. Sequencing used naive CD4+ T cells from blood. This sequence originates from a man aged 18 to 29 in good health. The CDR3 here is CATSRDLVYNEQFF. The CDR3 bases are TGTGCCACCAGCAGAGATCTCGTGTACAATGAGCAGTTCTTC.